The source of this TCR beta chain is a study of tumor-infiltrating lymphocytes in primary liver carcinoma. On the study more broadly: Samples produced roughly 3.5 to 7.5 million productive TCRbeta reads, comparable across tissue types.

With respect to this clonotype: What it recognizes is unknown. One end of the junction varies from germline; a read error may be responsible.

In germline, CDR1 is GTSNPN, CDR2 SVGIG (reference sequence). This CDR3 is built from 11 residues. Study-wide results and limits: Tumors had a top-250-clone fraction that was significantly higher than blood (p = 0.039).

Production of TCR beta cDNA used around 500 ng total RNA together with a constant-region primer. TCR beta libraries came from three nested multiplex PCR rounds using slightly modified ARM-PCR. The two initial PCR rounds, around 11 cycles each, used TRBV1-TRBV30 forward and C-beta reverse primers. TCRdb re-analysed the multiplex PCR reads in MiXCR, keeping a single row per CDR3 protein. The table has 100,000 or so distinct CDR3 sequences, around 84% seen once. Co-extraction yielded RNA and DNA from about 20-30 mg of unsorted bulk tissue. Sampling of each tumor involved five separate regions. All of the tumor samples contained over 80% viable tumor cells.

The chain joins TRBV30 to TRBJ2-1, with unresolved D. The receptor was derived from a man aged 40-49 years with primary liver carcinoma and hepatitis B virus infection. Sample: liver tumor tissue from sampling region 3. The subset here: tumor region T3, left-lateral pole. The CDR3 nucleotides read TGTGCCTGGGTGGAATACAATGATCAGCTCTTC. Translated: CAWVEYNDQLF.